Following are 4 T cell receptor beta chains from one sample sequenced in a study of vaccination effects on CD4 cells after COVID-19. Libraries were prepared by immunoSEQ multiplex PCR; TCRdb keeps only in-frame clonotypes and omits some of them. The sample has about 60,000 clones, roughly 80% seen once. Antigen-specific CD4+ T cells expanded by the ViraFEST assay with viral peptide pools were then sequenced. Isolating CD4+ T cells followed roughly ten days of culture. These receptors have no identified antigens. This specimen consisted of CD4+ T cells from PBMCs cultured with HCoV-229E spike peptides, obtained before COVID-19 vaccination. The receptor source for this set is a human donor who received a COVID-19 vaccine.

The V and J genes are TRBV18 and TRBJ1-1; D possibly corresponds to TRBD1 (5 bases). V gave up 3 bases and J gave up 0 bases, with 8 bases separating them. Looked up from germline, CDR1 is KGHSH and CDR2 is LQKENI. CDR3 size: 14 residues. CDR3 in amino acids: CASSPRQLNTEAFF. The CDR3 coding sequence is TGTGCCAGCTCACCGCGACAGTTGAACACTGAAGCTTTCTTT.

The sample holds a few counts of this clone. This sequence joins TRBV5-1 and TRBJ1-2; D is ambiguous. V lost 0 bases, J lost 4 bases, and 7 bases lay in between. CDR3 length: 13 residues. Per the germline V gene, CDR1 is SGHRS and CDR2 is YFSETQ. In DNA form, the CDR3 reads TGCGCCAGCAGCTTGGACGGATCCTATGGCTACACCTTC. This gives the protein CASSLDGSYGYTF.

CDR3: CASSSSQGGQGYGYTF. The CDR3 DNA sequence: TGTGCCAGCAGTTCGTCTCAGGGGGGGCAGGGCTATGGCTACACCTTC. The chain joins TRBV28 to TRBJ1-2; 7 bases map to TRBD1. The CDR3 has 16 residues. The V segment lost 4 bases and the J segment 4 bases; nucleotides outside the gene matches: 12. Looked up from germline, CDR1 is MDHEN and CDR2 is SYDVKM.

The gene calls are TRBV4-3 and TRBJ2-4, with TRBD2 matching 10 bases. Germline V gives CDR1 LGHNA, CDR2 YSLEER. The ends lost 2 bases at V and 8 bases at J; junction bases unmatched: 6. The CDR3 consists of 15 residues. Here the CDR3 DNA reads TGCGCCAGCAGCCAACCTAGCGGGGGAAGGGACATTCAGTACTTC. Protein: CASSQPSGGRDIQYF.